The 20 T cell receptor beta chains presented below share a single source sample, sequenced in a study of CD8 T cells in Susac syndrome. RNA, at roughly 0.45 to 1 ug, was reverse transcribed with random hexamers. TCRdb fed the immunoSEQ multiplex PCR reads into MiXCR, producing one record per CDR3 protein. The sample carries 140,000 to 150,000 distinct CDR3 sequences, approximately 96% recorded once. Sequencing used CD4+ T cells from PBMCs. The receptors derive from a human donor with Susac syndrome.

The CDR3 nucleotides read TGTGCCAGCAGCGAGAGTTTCGGGACGGGCTCCTACAATGAGCAGTTCTTC. It encodes CASSESFGTGSYNEQFF. The V and J genes are TRBV7-2 and TRBJ2-1, with D perhaps assigned TRBD1 or TRBD2 (5 bases each). V was pared by 5 bases and J by 0 bases, with 17 bases between. The CDR3 has 17 residues. Germline V gives CDR1 SGHTA, CDR2 FQGNSA.

The V call is TRBV27, the J call TRBJ2-6; D possibly corresponds to TRBD1 (6 bases). CDR3 length: 16 residues. V was clipped by 3 bases and J by 3 bases, with 12 bases between them. The germline V gene encodes CDR1 MNHEY and CDR2 SMNVEV (reference sequence). This CDR3 reads CASSLWGQGGANVLTF. The CDR3 coding sequence is TGTGCCAGCAGTTTGTGGGGGCAGGGTGGGGCCAACGTCCTGACTTTC.

This rearrangement joins TRBV7-2 to TRBJ1-2, with a possible D match to TRBD1 (5 bases). This CDR3 has 14 residues. V lost 3 bases, J lost 8 bases, and 16 bases lay in between. Germline loops: CDR1 SGHTA, CDR2 FQGNSA. CDR3 sequence (DNA): TGTGCCAGCAGCTTGGGGGTTATGCCCGGGGGCTACACCTTC. Its translation is CASSLGVMPGGYTF.

This chain connects TRBV20-1 to TRBJ1-5; D possibly corresponds to TRBD1 (6 bases). The V and J ends lost 6 bases and 4 bases respectively, with 13 bases between them. Looked up from germline, CDR1 is DFQATT and CDR2 is SNEGSKA (reference sequence). The CDR3 runs 13 residues. CDR3 coding DNA: TGCAGTGCCCAATATACAGGGAATCAGCCCCAGCATTTT. Translating it yields CSAQYTGNQPQHF.

The count of this clonotype is one. The chain employs TRBV7-2 and TRBJ1-6; D remains unclear. V shed 0 bases and J shed 6 bases, with 6 bases lying between them. This CDR3 is 14 amino acids long. Germline V CDR1 and CDR2: SGHTA, FQGNSA. The CDR3 sequence: CASSLAAGNSPLHF. CDR3 DNA sequence: TGTGCCAGCAGCTTAGCGGCTGGTAATTCACCCCTCCACTTT.

Written as DNA, the CDR3 is TGTGCCAGCAGCTTACTAGCGGGGACATACAATGAGCAGTTCTTC. It yields the protein CASSLLAGTYNEQFF. The rearrangement uses TRBV7-3 and TRBJ2-1; the match to TRBD2 covers 9 bases. Trimming at V came to 2 bases and at J to 4 bases, leaving 3 bases not matched to a gene. This CDR3 has 15 residues. The germline gives CDR1 SGHTA, CDR2 FQGTGA.

The chain employs TRBV5-6 and TRBJ2-2; TRBD2 matches at 7 bases. There are 15 residues in the CDR3. Trimming at V came to 2 bases and at J to 5 bases, leaving 6 bases not matched to a gene. CDR1 is SGHDT and CDR2 is YYEEEE in the germline V gene. The CDR3 loop is CASSFFNSGTGELFF. The DNA for the CDR3 is TGTGCCAGCAGCTTTTTTAATAGCGGGACCGGGGAGCTGTTTTTT.

V usage is TRBV29-1 and J usage is TRBJ1-2, with 9 positions matching TRBD1. The trim removed 6 bases at V and 4 bases at J, leaving 6 bases unmatched. The CDR3 loop spans 13 amino acids. Germline assignment: CDR1 SQVTM and CDR2 ANQGSEA. The CDR3 loop is CSVEGQGAYGYTF. CDR3 DNA: TGCAGCGTGGAGGGACAGGGAGCCTATGGCTACACCTTC.

This chain links TRBV2 with TRBJ1-1, with a weak D call TRBD1 (5 bases). Germline lookup yields CDR1 SNHLY and CDR2 FYNNEI. This CDR3 is 13 amino acids long. The germline V and J ends were trimmed by 3 bases and 4 bases, with 9 bases remaining between them. The CDR3 sequence: CASSDGGGTEAFF. The CDR3 DNA follows: TGTGCCAGCAGTGACGGGGGAGGCACTGAAGCTTTCTTT.

The rearrangement joins TRBV3-1 to TRBJ2-1; 8 nucleotides agree with TRBD2. V was pared by 4 bases and J by 6 bases, with 2 bases of the junction left unmatched. Germline CDR1 is LGHDT and CDR2 is YNNKEL (reference sequence). CDR3 length: 13 residues. This CDR3 is CASSLAGTNEQFF. The CDR3 region has the DNA TGTGCCAGCAGCCTAGCGGGAACCAATGAGCAGTTCTTC.

The gene calls are TRBV3-1 and TRBJ2-7; 7 bases fit TRBD2. Germline V gene data show CDR1 as LGHDT and CDR2 as YNNKEL (reference sequence). J gave up 5 bases and V 1 base, and 8 bases lay outside the gene matches. CDR3 length: 15 residues. The CDR3 loop is CASSQGGLLRDEQYF. As DNA, the CDR3 is TGTGCCAGCAGCCAAGGGGGACTACTCAGGGACGAGCAGTACTTC.

The chain couples TRBV5-1 to TRBJ2-3, with 8 bases that match TRBD2. V trimming: 0 bases; J trimming: 3 bases; junction bases outside the gene matches: 3. The germline V gene has CDR1 SGHRS and CDR2 YFSETQ. CDR3 length: 15 amino acids. Here the CDR3 DNA reads TGCGCCAGCAGCTTGGAGGTAGCGGGGACAGATACGCAGTATTTT. Protein sequence: CASSLEVAGTDTQYF.

V gene TRBV12-3 or TRBV12-4 combines with J gene TRBJ2-6; D call uncertain. The CDR3 is 15 amino acids. V lost 7 bases and J lost 0, with 10 bases in between. The CDR3 bases are TGTGCCAGCAATCACGAGTACTCTGGGGCCAACGTCCTGACTTTC. Its translation: CASNHEYSGANVLTF.

There are a few counts of this clonotype. This sequence joins TRBV18 and TRBJ1-1, with 11 bases lining up with TRBD1. J gave up 2 bases and V 0 bases, and 2 bases lay outside the gene matches. The CDR3 covers 16 residues. The germline V gene has CDR1 KGHSH and CDR2 LQKENI. The CDR3 spells CASSPPGTGGNTEAFF. The CDR3, as DNA: TGTGCCAGCTCACCACCCGGGACAGGGGGAAACACTGAAGCTTTCTTT.

This rearrangement joins TRBV19 to TRBJ1-2; D is uncertain. CDR1 is LNHDA and CDR2 is SQIVND in the germline V gene (reference sequence). V lost 10 bases to trimming and J lost 2 bases, with 20 bases between them. CDR3 length: 15 residues. The CDR3 sequence: CATRPWEGRNYGYTF. CDR3 sequence (DNA): TGTGCCACCCGACCTTGGGAGGGTCGAAACTATGGCTACACCTTC.

The rearrangement uses TRBV2 and TRBJ2-3; no firm D call. V was cut by 5 bases and J by 2 bases, with 8 bases left in between. The CDR3 is 13 residues long. Germline V CDR1 and CDR2: SNHLY, FYNNEI. CDR3 residues: CASSRGPTDTQYF. The DNA of the CDR3 is TGTGCCAGCAGTCGAGGACCCACAGATACGCAGTATTTT.

The chain uses TRBV24-1 and TRBJ2-1, with unresolved D. Trimming pared 0 bases from V and 7 bases from J, leaving 15 bases between. The CDR3 is 16 amino acids. In germline, CDR1 is KGHDR, CDR2 SFDVKD. CDR3 loop: CATSDLRSHPPNEQFF. The CDR3 DNA is TGTGCCACCAGTGATTTGCGGAGTCACCCGCCAAATGAGCAGTTCTTC.

The V and J genes are TRBV20-1 and TRBJ2-4; 10 nucleotides match TRBD1. Germline V lookup: CDR1 DFQATT, CDR2 SNEGSKA (reference sequence). This CDR3 comprises 14 residues. The junction had 2 bases not matched to a gene; V was cut back by 2 bases and J by 4 bases. In DNA form, the CDR3 reads TGCAGTGCTAGACCGGGACAGGGGAAAAACATTCAGTACTTC. This codes for CSARPGQGKNIQYF.

The rearrangement links TRBV20-1 to TRBJ1-6; possibly TRBD1 for D (5 bases). Germline V gene sequence: CDR1 DFQATT, CDR2 SNEGSKA (reference sequence). V was trimmed by 1 base and J by 10 bases, leaving 14 bases between them. The CDR3 has 14 amino acids. The CDR3 DNA sequence: TGCAGTGCTAGAGTATCGGGGGAAGGGTCACCCCTCCACTTT. It encodes CSARVSGEGSPLHF.

This clonotype was detected once. The chain is built from TRBV12-3 or TRBV12-4 and TRBJ2-5; D is uncertain. Trimming removed 5 bases from V and 5 bases from J, with 15 bases in between. The CDR3 sequence is 14 residues long. In DNA, the CDR3 is TGTGCCAGCAGTCCCCCCCGCGGCCGGGAGACCCAGTACTTC. It is translated as CASSPPRGRETQYF.